Shown below are 9 T cell receptor beta chains from a single sample sequenced in a study of CD8 T cells in ankylosing spondylitis. Study-level findings and limits: About 8 highly homologous variants made up a TCR beta motif, and this motif appeared characteristic of ankylosing spondylitis blood.

No antigens are known for them. From the 5' RACE reads, TCRdb called clonotypes with MiXCR, one entry per CDR3 protein. Counted here are over 700,000 distinct CDR3 sequences, 15% to 20% occurring once; the ten biggest clones make up around 20%. Input material: blood, either unsorted or a sorted T cell fraction (not recorded which). These receptors originate from a male donor with ankylosing spondylitis.

This clonotype was seen only a few times. This chain links TRBV29-1 with TRBJ2-5, with a tentative D call TRBD1 (6 bases). The CDR3 covers 15 residues. Per germline, CDR1 SQVTM and CDR2 ANQGSEA. The ends were cut back, 0 bases at V and 2 bases at J, with 13 bases in the middle. CDR3 residues: CSVEEPWTVQETQYF. DNA of the CDR3: TGCAGCGTTGAAGAACCCTGGACAGTTCAAGAGACCCAGTACTTC.

This clonotype was seen more than once but under ten times. DNA of the CDR3: TGTGCCAGCAGTCCGGGGGGACAGGGAGATTCACCCCTCCACTTT. Its protein product is CASSPGGQGDSPLHF. The gene calls are TRBV12-3 or TRBV12-4 and TRBJ1-6; 9 nucleotides agree with TRBD1. V gave up 5 bases and J gave up 8 bases; unmatched junction bases: 7. The CDR3 spans 15 residues.

This rearrangement joins TRBV11-2 to TRBJ2-5; weak D call: TRBD1 (6 bases). V gave up 3 bases and J gave up 4 bases, with 15 bases separating them. The CDR3 consists of 15 residues. Germline assignment: CDR1 SGHAT and CDR2 FQNNGV. The chain's CDR3 is CASSFTRQAAETQYF. DNA for the CDR3: TGTGCCAGCAGCTTCACCCGACAGGCGGCAGAGACCCAGTACTTC. Complete variable domain (other parts from reference TRBV11-2 and TRBJ2-5): EAGVAQSPRYKIIEKRQSVAFWCNPISGHATLYWYQQILGQGPKLLIQFQNNGVVDDSQLPKDRFSAERLKGVDSTLKIQPAKLEDSAVYLCASSFTRQAAETQYFGPGTRLLVL.

The rearrangement links TRBV5-1 to TRBJ2-2, with a tentative D call TRBD1 (6 bases). Germline V gene lookup returns CDR1 SGHRS and CDR2 YFSETQ. The CDR3 length is 14 residues. Trimming stripped 2 bases from V and 6 bases from J, with 11 bases between. The CDR3 region has the DNA TGCGCCAGCAGCTTCCTTCCAGGGGCCGGGGAGCTGTTTTTT. Its translation is CASSFLPGAGELFF. Looking up the rest from reference TRBV5-1 and TRBJ2-2 gives the full variable domain: KAGVTQTPRYLIKTRGQQVTLSCSPISGHRSVSWYQQTPGQGLQFLFEYFSETQRNKGNFPGRFSGRQFSNSRSEMNVSTLELGDSALYLCASSFLPGAGELFFGEGSRLTVL.

The rearrangement joins TRBV24-1 to TRBJ2-7; TRBD1 matches 10 bases. The V gene's germline CDR1 is KGHDR and CDR2 SFDVKD. The CDR3 is 14 amino acids. The J segment lost 5 bases and the V segment lost 2 bases, leaving 2 bases of the junction unmatched. CDR3 region: CATSDSGTGDEQYF. The CDR3 DNA reads TGTGCCACCAGTGATTCCGGGACAGGGGACGAGCAGTACTTC.

This clonotype was observed a few times. For the CDR3, the DNA is TGTGCCAGCAGCCCCGAGTATGGGACAGGGCGGTATGACACTGAAGCTTTCTTT. Residues: CASSPEYGTGRYDTEAFF. The V call is TRBV7-6, the J call TRBJ1-1, with TRBD1 identical over 9 bases. Germline CDR1 SGHVS, CDR2 FNYEAQ. Trimming removed 5 bases from V and 3 bases from J; junction bases left unmatched: 16. This CDR3 comprises 18 residues.

The chain couples TRBV12-5 to TRBJ2-5, with unresolved D. The CDR3 spans 15 residues. CDR1 is LGHNT and CDR2 is FRNRAP in the germline V gene. V was cut by 0 bases and J by 2 bases, with 10 bases left in between. The CDR3 reads CASGLVPSPQETQYF. As DNA, the CDR3 is TGTGCTAGTGGTTTGGTACCGTCTCCACAAGAGACCCAGTACTTC.

This chain uses TRBV11-2 with TRBJ2-3; 7 bases are shared with TRBD1. The CDR3 contains 17 residues. CDR1 and CDR2 from the germline V gene are SGHAT and FQNNGV. Unmatched junction bases numbered 12, after V lost 3 bases and J lost 3 bases. The CDR3 protein is CASSLIPRGRGTDTQYF. The CDR3 DNA follows: TGTGCCAGCAGCTTGATCCCGAGGGGGCGCGGGACAGATACGCAGTATTTT.

This clonotype was seen repeatedly, ten times or more. The chain combines TRBV27 with TRBJ1-3; D gene uncertain. Germline V lookup: CDR1 MNHEY, CDR2 SMNVEV (reference sequence). Trimming removed 5 bases at V and 1 base at J, with 9 bases between. This CDR3 contains 14 residues. CDR3 nucleotides: TGTGCCAGCAGTCCCGACTTATCTGGAAACACCATATATTTT. Translated: CASSPDLSGNTIYF.